One and the same sample provided the 14 T cell receptor beta chains below, sequenced in a study of human versus mouse CDR3 diversity and MHC coevolution (dated by TCRdb to 2017 to 2019). Library generation was performed with the immunoSEQ multiplex PCR assay. The immuneACCESS repertoire file appears here via TCRdb, limited to in-frame rearrangements. These files lack a portion of the clones; in checked studies, under half of the deficit traces to unresolved V genes, and the cause of the others is not known. The sample table records about 81,000 clones; around 95% of these occur just once. Together, the top ten hold more than 1.1% of the sample. Input material: naive CD4+ T cells from blood. What this sample's cell subset or site label stands for: CD45RO-negative CD62L-positive naive CD4 T cells. All receptors come from a person aged 30 to 70 in good health.

The V gene is TRBV7-2, the J gene TRBJ2-4, with a possible D match to TRBD1 (6 bases). This CDR3 is built from 14 residues. Trimming left V 1 base short and J 10 bases short, with 14 bases between. CDR1 and CDR2 (germline): SGHTA, FQGNSA. Here the CDR3 reads CASSLGGRIRIQYF. Written as DNA, the CDR3 is TGTGCCAGCAGCTTAGGGGGGCGAATTCGGATTCAGTACTTC.

The chain joins TRBV19 to TRBJ1-2; D unresolved. The CDR3 is 11 amino acids. From germline, CDR1 is LNHDA and CDR2 SQIVND (reference sequence). The V end was cut by 3 bases, the J end by 4 bases, with 3 bases between. CDR3 amino acids: CASSMAYGYTF. In DNA form, the CDR3 reads TGTGCCAGTAGTATGGCCTATGGCTACACCTTC.

On this clone itself: The sample holds other DNA sequences that translate to the same CDR3. The V and J genes are TRBV6-6 and TRBJ1-5; D is undetermined. V gave up 6 bases and J gave up 7 bases, with 16 bases separating them. CDR3 length: 14 amino acids. The germline V gene encodes CDR1 MNHNY and CDR2 SVGAGI (reference sequence). The CDR3 DNA follows: TGTGCCAGCAGGCCGGACGGGGAGTGGCAGCCCCAGCATTTT. It yields the protein CASRPDGEWQPQHF.

V gene TRBV9 combines with J gene TRBJ2-1; a weak D match, TRBD1 (6 bases). CDR1 and CDR2 from the germline V gene are SGDLS and YYNGEE. The CDR3 is made up of 13 amino acids. V lost 5 bases, J lost 4 bases, and 10 bases lay in between. CDR3 coding DNA: TGTGCCAGCAGTCCAACAGGGTACAATGAGCAGTTCTTC. Translating gives CASSPTGYNEQFF.

The genes are TRBV5-8 and TRBJ2-1; 11 nucleotides align to TRBD2. The CDR3 totals 17 residues. With V trimmed by 6 bases and J by 8 bases, 16 bases remained unmatched. Germline V lookup: CDR1 SGHTS, CDR2 YDEGEE. The DNA of the CDR3 is TGTGCCAGCAAGGACAGGGTAACGGGACTAGCGGTCCATGAGCAGTTCTTC. Protein sequence: CASKDRVTGLAVHEQFF.

The V call is TRBV13, the J call TRBJ1-1; TRBD1 matches at 8 bases. This CDR3 is built from 15 residues. V shed 4 bases, J shed 5 bases, and the junction held 9 bases outside the gene matches. Germline CDR1 PRHDT, CDR2 FYEKMQ (reference sequence). CDR3 DNA sequence: TGTGCCAGCAGCTCGAGTCAGGGGGCATGGACTGAAGCTTTCTTT. It specifies CASSSSQGAWTEAFF.

The V call is TRBV6-5, the J call TRBJ2-1; 14 nucleotides align to TRBD2. J gave up 7 bases and V 2 bases, and 4 bases lay outside the gene matches. From germline, CDR1 is MNHEY and CDR2 SVGAGI. The length of the CDR3 is 16 residues. The CDR3 DNA reads TGTGCCAGCAGTTACACGACTAGCGGGGGGGCAAATGAGCAGTTCTTC. Translation gives CASSYTTSGGANEQFF.

The chain combines TRBV5-1 with TRBJ2-3; D possibly corresponds to TRBD1 (5 bases). The CDR3 runs 15 residues. Germline CDR1 is SGHRS and CDR2 is YFSETQ. V lost 5 bases and J 3 bases, leaving 16 bases between the germline ends. CDR3 sequence: CASRQDGLRTDTQYF. In DNA form, the CDR3 reads TGCGCCAGCAGACAGGACGGTCTCAGGACAGATACGCAGTATTTT.

The V gene is TRBV15, the J gene TRBJ2-7, with TRBD1 as a possible D gene (6 bases). V shed 3 bases and J shed 5 bases, with 11 bases lying between them. The V gene's germline CDR1 is LNHNV and CDR2 YYDKDF (reference sequence). CDR3 length: 13 residues. The CDR3 DNA reads TGTGCCACCAGCAGTCTACAGGGTGACGAGCAGTACTTC. Residues: CATSSLQGDEQYF.

The chain couples TRBV7-6 to TRBJ2-1; 8 positions match TRBD2. The CDR3 covers 14 residues. Germline-derived CDR1 and CDR2 are SGHVS and FNYEAQ. V lost 6 bases and J lost 7; bases outside the gene matches: 8. CDR3 protein: CASRRTGGGNEQFF. CDR3 DNA sequence: TGTGCCAGCAGACGAACGGGCGGGGGGAATGAGCAGTTCTTC.

The chain is built from TRBV19 and TRBJ1-5; 10 bases agree with TRBD1. From germline, CDR1 is LNHDA and CDR2 SQIVND (reference sequence). The J segment lost 0 bases and the V segment lost 5 bases, leaving 1 base of the junction unmatched. The CDR3 consists of 15 residues. The CDR3 coding sequence is TGTGCCAGTAGTGGGACAGGGGCTAGCAATCAGCCCCAGCATTTT. This codes for CASSGTGASNQPQHF.

V and J are TRBV30 and TRBJ1-4; D is possibly TRBD1 (5 bases). The CDR3 covers 11 residues. The V gene lost 2 bases and the J gene lost 8 bases, with 6 bases spanning the gap. Germline values: CDR1 GTSNPN, CDR2 SVGIG (reference sequence). The CDR3 here is CAWSRGEKLFF. Written as DNA, the CDR3 is TGTGCCTGGAGTAGGGGAGAAAAACTGTTTTTT.

The chain has TRBV7-2 and TRBJ1-4; D not certain. Trimming removed 2 bases at V and 8 bases at J, with 9 bases between. The germline CDR1 and CDR2 sequences are SGHTA and FQGNSA. The CDR3 contains 13 residues. Here the CDR3 reads CASSLYSEEKLFF. The DNA for the CDR3 is TGTGCCAGCAGCTTATACTCCGAGGAAAAACTGTTTTTT.

CDR3 in amino acids: CASSLRAGGQETQYF. For the CDR3, the DNA is TGCGCCAGCAGCCTCAGGGCAGGGGGCCAAGAGACCCAGTACTTC. The gene calls are TRBV5-1 and TRBJ2-5, with 7 bases identical to TRBD1. The CDR3 has 15 amino acids. Germline CDR1 is SGHRS and CDR2 is YFSETQ. The junction had 7 bases not matched to a gene; V was cut back by 4 bases and J by 1 base.